The TCR beta chain described here comes from a study of T cell repertoires in cytomegalovirus infection. Study background: As its CMV epitopes, the study selected recently identified HLA-C-restricted and well-studied HLA-B-restricted targets. Public TCR beta signatures provided an indication of both CMV infection and a matching HLA type. The study's findings and limits: Summed frequency of public TCR beta families distinguished CMV carriers with the relevant HLA. The ex vivo response showed dominance by HLA-C-restricted CMV-specific TCR beta clonotypes.

In the case of this clonotype: No antigen is known for it. One end of the junction fails to match germline, which may point to a read error.

Germline V CDR1 and CDR2: SQVTM, ANQGSEA. This CDR3 is 12 amino acids long. MiXCR, applied by TCRdb to the reads, yields one record per CDR3 protein. Of about 900,000 distinct CDR3 sequences in the sample, approximately 31% were seen once. V gene TRBV29-1 combines with J gene TRBJ2-7; D unclear. The sequence was obtained from a human donor in good health (CMV status not recorded). Some clones in this sample may be carry-over from other donors' samples. The material sequenced was cultured CD8+ T cells from PBMCs, taken from culture after CMV antigen stimulation. The DNA for the CDR3 is TGCAGCGTGGAAGGGTTTGGCTACGAGCAGTACTTC. It codes for CSVEGFGYEQYF.